This TCR beta chain was sequenced in a study of CD8+CD57+ T cells in acquired aplastic anemia. Study-level information: Sorted CD4+ and CD8+ cells gave an average of about 3.4 ug of DNA.

By flow cytometry, patients selected for sequencing had shown an expansion of CD8+CD57+ cells. Patients, without exception, had severe acquired aplastic anemia. Blood was sampled before the patients had received any therapy. Trimming cost V 3 bases and J 0 bases, with 8 bases left between them. Germline V gives CDR1 LNHDA, CDR2 SQIVND (reference sequence). The CDR3 length is 14 residues. Genomic DNA templated the TCR beta VDJ and CDR3 profiling. TCRdb passed the reads through MiXCR, listing each CDR3 protein once. Of 150,000 to 200,000 distinct CDR3 sequences listed, approximately 48% are singletons. V usage is TRBV19 and J usage is TRBJ1-1, with D hard to call. The TCR originated in a human donor with aplastic anemia. The material sequenced was sorted CD4+, CD8+, or CD8+CD57+ T cells (not recorded which) from PBMCs. The CDR3 DNA is TGTGCCAGTAGTATCTCTGGTCTGAACACTGAAGCTTTCTTT. It encodes CASSISGLNTEAFF.